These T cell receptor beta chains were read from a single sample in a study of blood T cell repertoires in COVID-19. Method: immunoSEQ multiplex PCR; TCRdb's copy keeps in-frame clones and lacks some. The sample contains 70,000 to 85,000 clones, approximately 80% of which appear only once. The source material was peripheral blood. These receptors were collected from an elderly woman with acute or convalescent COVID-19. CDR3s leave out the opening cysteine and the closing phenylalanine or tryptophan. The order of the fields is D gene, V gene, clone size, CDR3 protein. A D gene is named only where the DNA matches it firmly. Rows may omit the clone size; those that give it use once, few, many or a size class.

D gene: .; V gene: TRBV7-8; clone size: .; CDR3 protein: ASSLGQQFQETQY
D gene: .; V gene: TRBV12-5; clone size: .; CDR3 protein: ASGLVFAGTSALGTEAF
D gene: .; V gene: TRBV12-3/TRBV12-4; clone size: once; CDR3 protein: ASSLVGYGYT
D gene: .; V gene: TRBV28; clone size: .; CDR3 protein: ASSFRANYGYT
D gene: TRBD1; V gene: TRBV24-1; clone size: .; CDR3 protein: ATSNRGGSSSTDTQY
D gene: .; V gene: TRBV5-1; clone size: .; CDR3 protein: ASLQGLASETQY
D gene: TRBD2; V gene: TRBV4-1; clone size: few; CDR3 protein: ASSQTTSGVSQETQY
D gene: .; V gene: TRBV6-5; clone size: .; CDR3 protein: AIRGRATDTQY
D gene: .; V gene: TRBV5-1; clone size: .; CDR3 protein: ASSLRTDDTEAF
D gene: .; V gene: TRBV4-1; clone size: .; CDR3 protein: ASSQLQGLGAEAF
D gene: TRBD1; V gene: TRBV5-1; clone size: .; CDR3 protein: ASGAAGQVYGYT
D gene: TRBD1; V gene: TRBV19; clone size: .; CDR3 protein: ASSALGTVGANEKLF
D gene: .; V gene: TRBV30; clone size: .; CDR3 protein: AWSGRLTGELF
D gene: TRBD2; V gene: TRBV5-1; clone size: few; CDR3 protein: ASSLTSGAETQY
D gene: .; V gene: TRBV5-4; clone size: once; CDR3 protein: ASSPPGLNTEAF
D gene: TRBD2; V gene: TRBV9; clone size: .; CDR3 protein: ASSVEGGGYARETQY
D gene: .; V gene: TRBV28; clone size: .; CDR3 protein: ASSLPGVNYGYT
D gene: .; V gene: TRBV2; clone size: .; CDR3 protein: ASTPDGDGYT
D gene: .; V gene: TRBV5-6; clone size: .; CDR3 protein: ASSGQGIVTEAF
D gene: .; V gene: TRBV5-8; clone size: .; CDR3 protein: ASSLLYFYGYT
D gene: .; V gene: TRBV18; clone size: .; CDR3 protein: ASSPRPQDEKLF
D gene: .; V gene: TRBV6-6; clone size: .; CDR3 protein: ASSTTGSGTEAF
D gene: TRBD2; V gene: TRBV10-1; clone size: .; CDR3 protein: ASKAGGPNTGELF
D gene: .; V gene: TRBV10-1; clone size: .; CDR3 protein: ASSESTSGETQY
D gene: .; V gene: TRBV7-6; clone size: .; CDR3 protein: ASSLATSPTGELF
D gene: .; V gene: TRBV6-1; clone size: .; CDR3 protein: ASSEGGTPRAYEQY
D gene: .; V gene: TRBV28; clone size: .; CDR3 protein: ASSLPSGAAGGYT
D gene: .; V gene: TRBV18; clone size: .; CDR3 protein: ASSPPKLIGQY
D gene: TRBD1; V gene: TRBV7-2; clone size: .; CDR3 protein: ASSFDRGRRMDTQY
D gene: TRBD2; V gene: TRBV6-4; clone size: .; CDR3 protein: ASSPMTSSDTQY
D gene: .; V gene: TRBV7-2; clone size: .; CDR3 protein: ASSLESGINSPLH
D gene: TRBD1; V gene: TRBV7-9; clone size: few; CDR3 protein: ASSLGQDNSPLH
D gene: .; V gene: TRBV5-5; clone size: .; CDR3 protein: ASSLLGRNTEAF
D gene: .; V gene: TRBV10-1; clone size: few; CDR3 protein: ASSIVGGLEGNTIY
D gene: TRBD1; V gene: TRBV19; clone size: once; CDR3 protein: ASSRQGTHYGYT
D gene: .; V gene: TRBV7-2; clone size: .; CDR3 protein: ASSRGGTSRAF
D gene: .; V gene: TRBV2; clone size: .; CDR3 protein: ASSDGNSGANVLT
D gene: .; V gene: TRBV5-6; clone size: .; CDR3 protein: ASSLLYSNQPQH
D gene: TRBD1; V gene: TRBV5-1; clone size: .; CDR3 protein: ASSQRGTGNTEAF
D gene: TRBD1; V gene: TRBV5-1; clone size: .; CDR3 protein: ASSQGQGSREQY
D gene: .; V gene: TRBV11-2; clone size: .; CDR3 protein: ASSFYRPQGGTEAF
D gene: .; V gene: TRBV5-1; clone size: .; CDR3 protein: ASSLGTTVDTQY
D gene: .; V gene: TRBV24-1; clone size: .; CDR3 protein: ATSDRYRKNKTDTQY
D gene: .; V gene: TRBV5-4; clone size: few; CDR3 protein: ASSFGITVLT
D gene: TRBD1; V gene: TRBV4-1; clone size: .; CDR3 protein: ASSQDIGQGSGNTIY
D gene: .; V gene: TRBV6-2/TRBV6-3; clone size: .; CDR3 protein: ASSSHQKQGDQPQH
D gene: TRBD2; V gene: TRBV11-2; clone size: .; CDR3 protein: ASSFGGGSTDTQY
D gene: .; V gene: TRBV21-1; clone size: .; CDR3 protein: ASSKAHTDYEQY
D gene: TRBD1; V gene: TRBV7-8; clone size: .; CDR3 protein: ASSSRQGARGTDTQY
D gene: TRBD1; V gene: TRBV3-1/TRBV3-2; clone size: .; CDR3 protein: ASSQEGRGRDTEAF